The source of this T cell receptor (beta chain) is a study of radiotherapy plus CTLA-4 blockade in lung cancer. The germline V gene encodes CDR1 MDHEN and CDR2 SYDVKM. The trim removed 0 bases at V and 2 bases at J, leaving 5 bases unmatched. The CDR3 length is 17 residues. Libraries were prepared by immunoSEQ multiplex PCR; TCRdb keeps only in-frame clonotypes and omits some of them. This sample has under 95,000 clones, with around 81% found just once. This receptor was taken from a human donor with non-small cell lung cancer whose response to radiotherapy plus ipilimumab could not be evaluated. Some clones in this sample may be carry-over from other donors' samples. The chain links TRBV28 to TRBJ1-5; 9 bases match TRBD1. The specimen was peripheral blood, collected from a patient treated with radiotherapy plus ipilimumab. The CDR3 sequence: CASSLWGQGSGNQPQHF. In DNA form, the CDR3 reads TGTGCCAGCAGTTTATGGGGACAGGGATCGGGCAATCAGCCCCAGCATTTT.